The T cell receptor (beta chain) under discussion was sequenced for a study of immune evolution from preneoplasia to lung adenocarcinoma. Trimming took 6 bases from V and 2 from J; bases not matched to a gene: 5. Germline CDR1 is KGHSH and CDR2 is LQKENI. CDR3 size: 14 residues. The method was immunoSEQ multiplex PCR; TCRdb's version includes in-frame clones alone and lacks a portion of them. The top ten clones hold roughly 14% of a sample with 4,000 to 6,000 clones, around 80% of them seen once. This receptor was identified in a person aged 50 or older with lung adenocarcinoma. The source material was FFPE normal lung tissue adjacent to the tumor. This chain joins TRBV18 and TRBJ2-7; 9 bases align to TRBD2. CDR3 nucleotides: TGTGCCAGCTCCCCGAGACTAGCGGCCTACGAGCAGTACTTC. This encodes CASSPRLAAYEQYF.